This entry is about one TCR beta chain. Its antigen is unknown. The sample comes from a study of T cell responses to AZD1222 COVID-19 vaccine. General study results and limits: Following two doses of AZD1222, Spike-specific TCR breadth and depth rose. Sampling captured repertoires only after the peak T cell response.

Profiling relied on immunoSEQ multiplex PCR, and the TCRdb table lists in-frame clones only, not all of them. The table includes 95,000 to 150,000 clones, about nine tenths detected once. This receptor was obtained from an adult in good health. The source material was peripheral blood, sampled on day 0 of AZD1222 vaccination.

The CDR3 loop is CASSPGQGASEAFF. CDR3 sequence (DNA): TGCGCCAGCAGCCCAGGACAGGGGGCTTCTGAAGCTTTCTTT. V gene TRBV5-1 combines with J gene TRBJ1-1, with TRBD1 matching over 11 bases. Unmatched junction bases numbered 5, after V lost 4 bases and J lost 6 bases. The CDR3 covers 14 residues. Germline V CDR1 and CDR2: SGHRS, YFSETQ. Full variable domain (rest looked up from reference TRBV5-1 and TRBJ1-1): KAGVTQTPRYLIKTRGQQVTLSCSPISGHRSVSWYQQTPGQGLQFLFEYFSETQRNKGNFPGRFSGRQFSNSRSEMNVSTLELGDSALYLCASSPGQGASEAFFGQGTRLTVV.